This TCR beta chain was sequenced in a study of CD8 T cells in ankylosing spondylitis. Notes on the study in general: The clones that were linked to disease were reported to be significantly enriched in matched synovial fluid samples from ankylosing spondylitis patients. Previously reported in reactive arthritis synovial fluid and blood were some of the motif variants. There was a TCR beta motif, made of roughly eight highly homologous variants, that appeared characteristic of ankylosing spondylitis blood.

Ten or more counts support this clonotype. Antigen: not known. For TCR beta, libraries came from quantitative 5'-RACE with molecular barcodes. One entry per CDR3 protein, called by TCRdb with MiXCR from the 5' RACE reads. The sample has approximately 200,000 distinct CDR3 sequences; roughly 13% are singletons. There are 14 residues in the CDR3. CDR1 is SGHDT and CDR2 is YYEEEE in the germline V gene. The V end was cut by 5 bases, the J end by 0 bases, with 10 bases between. The sequencing sample was made of blood, either unsorted or a sorted T cell fraction (not recorded which). The source is a male donor with ankylosing spondylitis or in good health (not recorded which). The chain carries TRBV5-6 and TRBJ2-3; the D gene is possibly TRBD2 (5 bases). In DNA form, the CDR3 reads TGTGCCAGCAGAACGAGGGTGAGCACAGATACGCAGTATTTT. It translates to CASRTRVSTDTQYF.